This TCR beta chain was recorded in a study of shared clonotypes between healthy human individuals. Of note for this clone: This sample includes further DNA sequences coding for the same CDR3.

Using immunoSEQ multiplex PCR, the repertoire was profiled, and TCRdb retains in-frame clones only, with some absent. The sample shows 2 million to 2.5 million clones, approximately 96% of them seen only once. The CDR3 has 14 residues. V was shortened by 0 bases and J by 2 bases, with 7 bases between the two germline ends. From germline, CDR1 is MNHNS and CDR2 SASEGT. CD4+ cell separation produced CD45RA+ naive and CD45RA-negative memory subsets. Sequencing was done on a sample of naive CD4+ T cells sorted from blood. Subset denoted: CD45RA+ positively selected. The TCR comes from a man between 18 and 35 years old in good health. The chain employs TRBV6-1 and TRBJ1-2; D is perhaps TRBD1 (5 bases). CDR3 loop: CASSEAGRNYGYTF. Here the CDR3 DNA reads TGTGCCAGCAGTGAAGCGGGGCGAAACTATGGCTACACCTTC.